Described below is a single T cell receptor beta chain sequence and its context. Its antigen is as yet unknown. The CDR3 length is 16 residues. The data were taken from a study of cytomegalovirus exposure and HLA in healthy donors. Study observations and caveats: Whilst most TCR sequences proved rare, a subset of public TCRs occurred across many donors.

PCR used 60 Vbeta primers and 13 Jbeta primers. TCRdb keeps only in-frame clones here, not all; method: immunoSEQ multiplex PCR. The sample shows about 160,000 clones, and under 2.5% sits with its ten largest clones. V usage is TRBV21-1 and J usage is TRBJ2-7; TRBD1, the table's D call, lacks a check against the DNA. TRBV21-1 represents a pseudogene. Sequencing was performed on PBMCs. The sequence was collected from a young man in good health and CMV-seronegative. CDR3 region: CASSKWWFRQGPEQYF. Written as DNA, the CDR3 is TGTGCCAGCAGCAAATGGTGGTTTCGGCAGGGCCCTGAGCAGTACTTC.